The 29 T cell receptor beta chains below all came from one sample that was sequenced in a study of Tregs in tolerant kidney transplant recipients. The protocol was immunoSEQ multiplex PCR, while the TCRdb copy is restricted to in-frame clones and leaves out a portion. The sample holds some 62,000 clones; 98% are singletons and the top ten take 0.34%. Sequencing used Tregs from blood, obtained before the transplant. Every receptor here comes from a human donor who received a combined kidney and bone marrow transplant.

The rearrangement uses TRBV9 and TRBJ2-2; the match to TRBD2 covers 10 bases. Germline lookup yields CDR1 SGDLS and CDR2 YYNGEE. Trimming at V came to 2 bases and at J to 3 bases, leaving 7 bases not matched to a gene. The length of the CDR3 is 17 residues. CDR3 in amino acids: CASSVLTSGTHTGELFF. CDR3 coding DNA: TGTGCCAGCAGCGTTTTAACTAGCGGGACTCACACCGGGGAGCTGTTTTTT.

V and J are TRBV5-1 and TRBJ2-4, with 9 bases that match TRBD1. The germline CDR1 and CDR2 sequences are SGHRS and YFSETQ. The CDR3 has 15 amino acids. V lost 0 bases, J lost 4 bases, and 2 bases stayed unmatched. Written as DNA, the CDR3 is TGCGCCAGCAGCTTGGGGGACAGGGTTAAAAACATTCAGTACTTC. Its protein product is CASSLGDRVKNIQYF.

This chain links TRBV29-1 with TRBJ2-1; 8 nucleotides match TRBD1. This CDR3 contains 13 residues. Germline values: CDR1 SQVTM, CDR2 ANQGSEA. The trim removed 7 bases at V and 0 bases at J, leaving 2 bases unmatched. CDR3 amino acids: CSADRGSYNEQFF. The CDR3 DNA follows: TGCAGCGCCGACAGGGGCTCCTACAATGAGCAGTTCTTC.

This rearrangement joins TRBV4-1 to TRBJ2-7, with TRBD1 matching over 9 bases. This CDR3 is built from 16 residues. The junction had 7 bases not matched to a gene; V was cut back by 0 bases and J by 4 bases. Per the germline V gene, CDR1 is MGHRA and CDR2 is YSYEKL. This chain's CDR3 is CASSQDGGQGFYEQYF. CDR3 coding DNA: TGCGCCAGCAGCCAAGATGGCGGACAGGGGTTTTACGAGCAGTACTTC.

The J gene is TRBJ1-5, the V gene TRBV21-1; the D call in the table, TRBD1, was not verified against the DNA. TRBV21-1 is an annotated pseudogene. The CDR3 is 18 amino acids. This CDR3 reads CASSKETSGTGGRQPQHF. DNA for the CDR3: TGTGCCAGCAGCAAAGAGACGTCCGGGACAGGGGGAAGACAGCCCCAGCATTTT.

V and J are TRBV6-1 and TRBJ2-3; TRBD2 matches 8 bases. V lost 2 bases, J lost 5 bases, and 6 bases stayed unmatched. Germline loops: CDR1 MNHNS, CDR2 SASEGT. This CDR3 has 15 amino acids. In DNA form, the CDR3 reads TGTGCCAGCAGTGAACAGGGGCTAGCGGGAGATACGCAGTATTTT. This codes for CASSEQGLAGDTQYF.

This clone showed up just once. The gene calls are TRBV4-2 and TRBJ2-5; 10 nucleotides line up with TRBD2. The J call may be in error: the DNA end matches TRBJ2-7 better. The length of the CDR3 is 16 residues. Germline CDR1 LGHNA, CDR2 YNFKEQ. CDR3 nucleotides: TGTGCCAGCAGCCAAGATGAGCGGGGGGGCTGGTACGAGCAGTACTTC. This translates into CASSQDERGGWYEQYF.

This clone came up once. This sequence joins TRBV29-1 and TRBJ2-4, with 11 bases lining up with TRBD1. Looked up from germline, CDR1 is SQVTM and CDR2 is ANQGSEA. This CDR3 has 12 amino acids. The junction had 3 bases not matched to a gene; V was cut back by 6 bases and J by 8 bases. CDR3 residues: CSVGQGADIQYF. In DNA form, the CDR3 reads TGCAGCGTAGGACAGGGGGCGGACATTCAGTACTTC.

This chain connects TRBV5-1 to TRBJ2-7; 12 bases line up with TRBD1. Trimming took 5 bases from V and 5 from J; bases not matched to a gene: 8. The CDR3 runs to 15 residues. Germline V gene data show CDR1 as SGHRS and CDR2 as YFSETQ. The chain's CDR3 is CASRTPGQGAHEQYF. The CDR3 DNA sequence: TGCGCCAGCAGGACTCCGGGACAGGGGGCCCACGAGCAGTACTTC.

DNA of the CDR3: TGTGCCAGCCGGGACAGGGGGCGTCTGCAGCCCCAGCATTTT. It yields the protein CASRDRGRLQPQHF. The V call is TRBV27, the J call TRBJ1-5, with 12 positions matching TRBD1. The germline V gene has CDR1 MNHEY and CDR2 SMNVEV (reference sequence). CDR3 length equals 14 residues. J was trimmed by 7 bases and V by 8 bases; bases with no gene match: 6.

The J gene is TRBJ2-5, the V gene TRBV30; no clear D. The CDR3 loop spans 13 amino acids. Germline loops: CDR1 GTSNPN, CDR2 SVGIG (reference sequence). V was shortened by 1 base and J by 5 bases, with 11 bases between the two germline ends. CDR3 residues: CAWSGSTGETQYF. The DNA for the CDR3 is TGTGCCTGGAGTGGCTCCACCGGGGAGACCCAGTACTTC.

The chain has TRBV6-1 and TRBJ2-1; 10 nucleotides align to TRBD2. After removal of 3 bases from V and 12 bases from J, the junction contained 2 bases not matched to a gene. CDR1 and CDR2 from the germline V gene are MNHNS and SASEGT. The CDR3 consists of 12 residues. CDR3 DNA sequence: TGTGCCAGCAGTGATTCTAGCGGGAGGCAGTTCTTC. Amino acid sequence: CASSDSSGRQFF.

The genes are TRBV5-1 and TRBJ1-2; the match to TRBD1 covers 8 bases. The CDR3 totals 17 residues. Germline V gives CDR1 SGHRS, CDR2 YFSETQ. Trimming at V came to 4 bases and at J to 1 base, leaving 12 bases not matched to a gene. CDR3 bases: TGCGCCAGCAGCACCGGACAGGGCCCCCATTATAACTATGGCTACACCTTC. Amino acid sequence: CASSTGQGPHYNYGYTF.

The chain couples TRBV29-1 to TRBJ2-7; possibly TRBD1 for D (5 bases). CDR1 SQVTM and CDR2 ANQGSEA come from the germline V gene. Trimming took off 4 bases at V and 4 bases at J, with 14 bases between the two ends. CDR3 size: 13 residues. CDR3: CSVGGQEVYEQYF. CDR3 DNA sequence: TGCAGCGTTGGAGGACAAGAAGTGTACGAGCAGTACTTC.

The chain links TRBV6-5 to TRBJ1-1, with D possibly TRBD1 on 5 matching bases. V was pared by 5 bases and J by 4 bases, with 14 bases between. This CDR3 has 14 residues. CDR1 is MNHEY, CDR2 SVGAGI, per germline. The CDR3 DNA follows: TGTGCCAGCAGTCCCAGGGTGGGAGGCACTGAAGCTTTCTTT. Its protein is CASSPRVGGTEAFF.

The gene calls are TRBV9 and TRBJ1-3; the D is unclear. Trimming left V 1 base short and J 3 bases short, with 8 bases between. The CDR3 has 14 amino acids. CDR1 is SGDLS, CDR2 YYNGEE, per germline. The CDR3 protein is CASSVSTVGNTIYF. The CDR3 region has the DNA TGTGCCAGCAGCGTAAGCACAGTTGGAAACACCATATATTTT.

V is TRBV5-1 and J is TRBJ2-5; a possible D gene is TRBD1 (5 bases). V was trimmed by 4 bases and J by 5 bases, leaving 12 bases between them. Germline-derived CDR1 and CDR2 are SGHRS and YFSETQ. This CDR3 comprises 13 residues. The CDR3 bases are TGCGCCAGCAGCGGACAAGAAGGCGAGACCCAGTACTTC. Protein: CASSGQEGETQYF.

V and J are TRBV12-5 and TRBJ2-2; TRBD2 matches 14 bases. Germline V lookup: CDR1 LGHNT, CDR2 FRNRAP. V was clipped by 7 bases and J by 5 bases; unmatched bases: 9. This CDR3 is 17 amino acids long. As DNA, the CDR3 is TGTGCTAGTGCCTACCAGAGGACTAGCGGGGGGACCGGGGAGCTGTTTTTT. Translating it yields CASAYQRTSGGTGELFF.

The chain uses TRBV9 and TRBJ1-1; TRBD1 aligns across 9 bases. This CDR3 region has 19 residues. The V and J ends lost 3 bases and 4 bases, in that order; junction bases with no gene match: 19. Germline assignment: CDR1 SGDLS and CDR2 YYNGEE. The CDR3 DNA reads TGTGCCAGCAGCGCATCTACCGGGACAGGGATTAGGTTAGGCACTGAAGCTTTCTTT. Translating gives CASSASTGTGIRLGTEAFF.

This chain uses TRBV29-1 with TRBJ2-3, with TRBD1 identical over 11 bases. The germline gives CDR1 SQVTM, CDR2 ANQGSEA. The V segment lost 7 bases and the J segment 5 bases; nucleotides outside the gene matches: 8. The CDR3 loop spans 14 amino acids. CDR3 DNA sequence: TGCAGCGAATCCGGGACAGGGGGTCTAGATACGCAGTATTTT. This translates into CSESGTGGLDTQYF.

The rearrangement uses TRBV4-2 and TRBJ2-7; 13 bases map to TRBD2. Germline lookup yields CDR1 LGHNA and CDR2 YNFKEQ. V dropped 3 bases and J dropped 1; count of bases not matched to a gene: 0. There are 15 residues in the CDR3. This chain's CDR3 is CASSQGLAGSYEQYF. CDR3 bases: TGTGCCAGCAGCCAGGGACTAGCGGGGTCCTACGAGCAGTACTTC.

The chain links TRBV4-1 to TRBJ2-3, with 12 positions matching TRBD2. The J segment lost 4 bases and the V segment lost 3 bases, leaving 5 bases of the junction unmatched. The CDR3 length is 16 residues. Per germline, CDR1 MGHRA and CDR2 YSYEKL. The CDR3 nucleotides are TGCGCCAGCAGCCACCTAGCGGGGGGGCACCCAGATACGCAGTATTTT. Translated, it gives CASSHLAGGHPDTQYF.

This chain uses TRBV11-3 with TRBJ2-7; 11 bases agree with TRBD1. V gave up 5 bases and J gave up 6 bases; unmatched junction bases: 9. This CDR3 is 15 amino acids long. Germline lookup yields CDR1 SGHNT and CDR2 YENEEA. The CDR3 is CASSLKWTGGGEQYF. The CDR3, as DNA: TGTGCCAGCAGCCTGAAATGGACAGGGGGCGGCGAGCAGTACTTC.

The V gene is TRBV18, the J gene TRBJ1-1; a weak D match, TRBD1 (6 bases). V was shortened by 0 bases and J by 1 base, with 9 bases between the two germline ends. Germline CDR1 KGHSH, CDR2 LQKENI. This CDR3 spans 15 amino acids. For the CDR3, the DNA is TGTGCCAGCTCACCACCAACGACAGGGAACACTGAAGCTTTCTTT. Translation gives CASSPPTTGNTEAFF. The whole variable domain, filled in from reference TRBV18 and TRBJ1-1, reads NAGVMQNPRHLVRRRGQEARLRCSPMKGHSHVYWYRQLPEEGLKFMVYLQKENIIDESGMPKERFSAEFPKEGPSILRIQQVVRGDSAAYFCASSPPTTGNTEAFFGQGTRLTVV.

This chain joins TRBV9 and TRBJ2-3, with 8 bases matching TRBD2. Germline assignment: CDR1 SGDLS and CDR2 YYNGEE. V trimming: 4 bases; J trimming: 0 bases; junction bases outside the gene matches: 13. This CDR3 has 18 amino acids. The CDR3 here is CASSTSGGRTFSTDTQYF. As DNA, the CDR3 is TGTGCCAGCAGCACCAGTGGCGGGAGGACCTTTAGCACAGATACGCAGTATTTT.

This chain joins TRBV19 and TRBJ1-5; 9 nucleotides agree with TRBD1. V lost 4 bases, J lost 5 bases, and 6 bases stayed unmatched. Germline V CDR1 and CDR2: LNHDA, SQIVND (reference sequence). This CDR3 has 15 residues. The CDR3, as DNA: TGTGCCAGTAGTACCAACAGGGGGCTCGATCAGCCCCAGCATTTT. Translated: CASSTNRGLDQPQHF.

V gene TRBV7-9 combines with J gene TRBJ2-5; D is perhaps TRBD2 (5 bases). CDR3 size: 14 residues. Germline-derived CDR1 and CDR2 are SEHNR and FQNEAQ (reference sequence). Deletions cut 3 bases from V and 7 bases from J, with 15 bases between. CDR3 in DNA: TGTGCCAGCAGCTTCTCGGACTCTGGATGGACCCAGTACTTC. Translation gives CASSFSDSGWTQYF. The full variable domain, in which reference TRBV7-9 and TRBJ2-5 provide the parts outside the CDR3, is DTGVSQNPRHKITKRGQNVTFRCDPISEHNRLYWYRQTLGQGPEFLTYFQNEAQLEKSRLLSDRFSAERPKGSFSTLEIQRTEQGDSAMYLCASSFSDSGWTQYFGPGTRLLVL.

This chain links TRBV28 with TRBJ2-1, with 7 nucleotides matching TRBD2. CDR3 length equals 13 residues. Germline CDR1 MDHEN, CDR2 SYDVKM. Trimming removed 8 bases from V and 0 bases from J; junction bases left unmatched: 1. The chain's CDR3 is CASGGVSYNEQFF. In DNA form, the CDR3 reads TGTGCCAGCGGGGGGGTCTCCTACAATGAGCAGTTCTTC.

The rearrangement uses TRBV6-4 and TRBJ2-3; TRBD2 might be the D (6 bases). V lost 0 bases and J 4 bases, leaving 8 bases between the germline ends. CDR1 is MRHNA and CDR2 is SNTAGT in the germline V gene. This CDR3 has 14 residues. The CDR3 sequence: CASSDSGGADTQYF. The CDR3 DNA follows: TGTGCCAGCAGTGACTCGGGGGGTGCAGATACGCAGTATTTT.